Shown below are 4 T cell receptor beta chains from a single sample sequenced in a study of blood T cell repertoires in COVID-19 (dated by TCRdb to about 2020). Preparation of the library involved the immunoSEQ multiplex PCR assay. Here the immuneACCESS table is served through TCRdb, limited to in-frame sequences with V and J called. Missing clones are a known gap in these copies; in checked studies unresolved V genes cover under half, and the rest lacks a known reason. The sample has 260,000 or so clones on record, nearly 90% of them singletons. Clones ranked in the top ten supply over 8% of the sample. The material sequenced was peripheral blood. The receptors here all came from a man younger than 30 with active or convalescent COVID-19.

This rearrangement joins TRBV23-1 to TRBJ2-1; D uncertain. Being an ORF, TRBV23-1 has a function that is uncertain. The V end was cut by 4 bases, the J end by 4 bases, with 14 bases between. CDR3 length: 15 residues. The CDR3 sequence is CASSRALVLYNEQFF. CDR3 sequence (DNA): TGCGCCAGCAGTCGGGCCCTGGTTCTATACAATGAGCAGTTCTTC.

The CDR3 DNA sequence: TGTGCCAGCAGCCTCCAGGGACTAGGGTTCGTCGAGCAGTTCTTC. Protein product: CASSLQGLGFVEQFF. This chain connects TRBV13 to TRBJ2-1; 8 nucleotides agree with TRBD2. The CDR3 covers 15 residues. The ends lost 5 bases at V and 10 bases at J; junction bases unmatched: 13. Germline CDR1 PRHDT, CDR2 FYEKMQ (reference sequence).

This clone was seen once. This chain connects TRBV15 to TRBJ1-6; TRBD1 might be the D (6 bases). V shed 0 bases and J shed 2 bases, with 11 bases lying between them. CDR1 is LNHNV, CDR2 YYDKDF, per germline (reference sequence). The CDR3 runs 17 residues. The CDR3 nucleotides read TGTGCCACCAGCAGAGATCGGGGGGGCGCCTATAATTCACCCCTCCACTTT. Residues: CATSRDRGGAYNSPLHF.

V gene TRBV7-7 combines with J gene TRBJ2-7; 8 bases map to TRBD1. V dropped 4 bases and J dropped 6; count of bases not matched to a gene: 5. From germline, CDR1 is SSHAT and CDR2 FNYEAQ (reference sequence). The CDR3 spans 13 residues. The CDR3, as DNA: TGTGCCAGCAGCTCTGACAGGGGTTCCGAGCAGTACTTC. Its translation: CASSSDRGSEQYF.